This T cell receptor beta chain was recorded in a study of T cells expressing NK-cell markers. About the research overall: Beta-chain profiling covered CD3+CD56+NKG2C+, CD3+CD56+NKG2C- and CD3+CD56-NKG2C+ sorted subsets. Of eight sequenced donors, seven were HCMV-seropositive and one HCMV-seronegative.

TCR beta libraries carry UMIs added by 5'RACE template switching. From its re-call of the 5' RACE reads, TCRdb lists each CDR3 protein once, without DNA. Found here are about 410,000 distinct CDR3 sequences; the top ten clones hold 9.5% to 12%. Germline V gene sequence: CDR1 SGHVS, CDR2 FQNEAQ. The CDR3 sequence is 15 residues long. The sample was blood T cells: a sorted CD56 or NKG2C T cell subset, CD4+ or CD8+ T cells, or bulk PBMC T cells (not recorded which). This TCR was recovered from a woman aged 50 to 60 in good health. V usage is TRBV7-8 and J usage is TRBJ1-2; TCRdb indicates TRBD1, and absent DNA this call remains unverified. The CDR3 is CASSYSPDRFDGYTF.